What follows describes a single TCR beta chain. Profiled with immunoSEQ multiplex PCR; TCRdb holds only in-frame clones, not every one. The table has 200,000 to 250,000 clones, about 80% seen once. The CDR3 consists of 16 residues. The germline V gene has CDR1 SGHNT and CDR2 YYREEE (reference sequence). The V segment lost 2 bases and the J segment 2 bases; nucleotides outside the gene matches: 2. The data derive from a study of blood T cell repertoires in COVID-19. Turning to the study itself: Sites in the United States, Italy and Spain provided acute and convalescent COVID-19 samples.

Clinical history reported by participants formed the basis on which cohorts were assigned. Material for sequencing was PBMCs or T cells enriched from blood (not recorded which). The sequence derives from a man aged 35 to 55 who had recovered from COVID-19. The chain employs TRBV5-4 and TRBJ2-5, with 14 bases that match TRBD2. The CDR3 DNA reads TGTGCCAGCAGCTTACGACTAGCGGGGGGGCAAGAGACCCAGTACTTC. It codes for CASSLRLAGGQETQYF.